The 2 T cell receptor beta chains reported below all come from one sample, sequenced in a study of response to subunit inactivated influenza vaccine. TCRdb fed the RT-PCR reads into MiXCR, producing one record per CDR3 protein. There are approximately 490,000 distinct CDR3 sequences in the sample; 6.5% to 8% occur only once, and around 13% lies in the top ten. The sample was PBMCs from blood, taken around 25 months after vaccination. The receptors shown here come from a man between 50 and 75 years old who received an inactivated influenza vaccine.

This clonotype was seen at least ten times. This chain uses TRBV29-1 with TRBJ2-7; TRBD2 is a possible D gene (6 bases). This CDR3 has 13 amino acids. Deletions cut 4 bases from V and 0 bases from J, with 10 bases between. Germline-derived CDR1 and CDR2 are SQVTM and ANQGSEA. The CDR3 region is CSVVATSSYEQYF. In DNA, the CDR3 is TGCAGCGTTGTAGCGACTAGCTCCTACGAGCAGTACTTC.

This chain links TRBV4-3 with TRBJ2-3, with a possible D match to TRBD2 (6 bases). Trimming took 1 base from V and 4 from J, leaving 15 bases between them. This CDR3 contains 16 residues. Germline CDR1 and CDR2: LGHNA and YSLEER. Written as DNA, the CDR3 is TGCGCCAGCAGCCAAGGGGTTACGGGAGTGGCAGATACGCAGTATTTT. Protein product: CASSQGVTGVADTQYF.